This T cell receptor (beta chain) was profiled in a study of Graves' ophthalmopathy and Graves' hyperthyroidism. Germline assignment: CDR1 MNHEY and CDR2 SVGEGT. The CDR3 extends over 13 amino acids. V dropped 6 bases and J dropped 3 bases, with 12 bases sitting between them. This clonotype has ten or more counts. Amplification from RNA transcripts yielded the TCR beta CDR3 regions. The workflow started with a first-round RT-PCR run with HTBI primers and then moved on to a second-round multiplex PCR. Each CDR3 protein gets one entry after TCRdb re-called the multiplex PCR reads with MiXCR. The sample shows about 400,000 distinct CDR3 sequences, roughly 18% of them seen only once.

This sequence was found in a woman between 18 and 29 years old with Graves' ophthalmopathy. The material sequenced was peripheral blood. The chain uses TRBV6-2 or TRBV6-3 and TRBJ2-7; TRBD1 is a possible D gene (6 bases). The CDR3 is CASRRGQLYEQYF. CDR3 DNA: TGTGCCAGCAGACGAGGACAGCTCTACGAGCAGTACTTC.